The next 22 T cell receptor beta chains were all read from a single sample in a study of blood T cell repertoires in COVID-19. Data came from immunoSEQ multiplex PCR; TCRdb stores just in-frame clones and leaves some out. The sample consists of approximately 140,000 clones, over 75% of them appearing once. What was sequenced was peripheral blood. The receptor source for this set is a man aged 55-75 years with active or convalescent COVID-19.

The chain links TRBV19 to TRBJ1-5; D perhaps matches TRBD1 (5 bases). V was cut by 8 bases and J by 1 base, with 12 bases left in between. This CDR3 contains 14 residues. The germline V gene encodes CDR1 LNHDA and CDR2 SQIVND (reference sequence). CDR3 DNA: TGTGCCAGTTCCGGGGGGGGGAGCAATCAGCCCCAGCATTTT. Translated, it gives CASSGGGSNQPQHF. The full variable domain, in which reference TRBV19 and TRBJ1-5 provide the parts outside the CDR3, is DGGITQSPKYLFRKEGQNVTLSCEQNLNHDAMYWYRQDPGQGLRLIYYSQIVNDFQKGDIAEGYSVSREKKESFPLTVTSAQKNPTAFYLCASSGGGSNQPQHFGDGTRLSIL.

The chain carries TRBV5-4 and TRBJ1-2, with D tentatively TRBD1 (5 bases). The CDR3 is made up of 14 amino acids. In germline, CDR1 is SGHNT, CDR2 YYREEE (reference sequence). V lost 4 bases, J lost 2 bases, and 12 bases lay in between. The CDR3 loop reads CASSPLAGNYGYTF. The CDR3 nucleotides read TGTGCCAGCAGCCCCCTCGCAGGGAACTATGGCTACACCTTC.

This clone appeared a few times. The chain joins TRBV5-1 to TRBJ2-7; TRBD2 matches 7 bases. With 0 bases clipped from V and 3 bases from J, the junction kept 0 bases outside the gene matches. This CDR3 is 13 amino acids long. The germline V gene encodes CDR1 SGHRS and CDR2 YFSETQ. CDR3 in amino acids: CASSLGDYYEQYF. The CDR3 DNA sequence: TGCGCCAGCAGCTTGGGGGACTACTACGAGCAGTACTTC.

V gene TRBV29-1 combines with J gene TRBJ2-5; D might be TRBD2 (5 bases). The germline V gene has CDR1 SQVTM and CDR2 ANQGSEA. V gave up 7 bases and J gave up 5 bases, with 14 bases separating them. The CDR3 consists of 12 residues. In nucleotides, the CDR3 is TGCAGCGCCCAGGAACAGCGGGAGACCCAGTACTTC. Its translation: CSAQEQRETQYF. Full variable domain (missing parts from reference TRBV29-1 and TRBJ2-5): SAVISQKPSRDICQRGTSLTIQCQVDSQVTMMFWYRQQPGQSLTLIATANQGSEATYESGFVIDKFPISRPNLTFSTLTVSNMSPEDSSIYLCSAQEQRETQYFGPGTRLLVL.

The chain combines TRBV29-1 with TRBJ1-6; 7 nucleotides align to TRBD1. The CDR3 extends over 13 amino acids. In germline, CDR1 is SQVTM, CDR2 ANQGSEA. The junction had 8 bases not matched to a gene; V was cut back by 7 bases and J by 8 bases. CDR3 bases: TGCAGCGCCCGGGACAGTTGGGATTCACCCCTCCACTTT. Translated, it gives CSARDSWDSPLHF.

This chain connects TRBV27 to TRBJ2-7, with D possibly being TRBD2 (5 bases). Germline-derived CDR1 and CDR2 are MNHEY and SMNVEV (reference sequence). This CDR3 region has 12 residues. Trimming took 6 bases from V and 2 from J, leaving 8 bases between them. As DNA, the CDR3 is TGTGCCAGCAGCGGACTCACCTACGAGCAGTACTTC. This sequence encodes CASSGLTYEQYF.

The chain has TRBV5-1 and TRBJ2-1, with D maybe TRBD2 (5 bases). CDR1 and CDR2 from the germline V gene are SGHRS and YFSETQ. Trimming removed 3 bases from V and 7 bases from J, with 11 bases in between. The CDR3 covers 13 residues. CDR3 DNA: TGCGCCAGCAGCTCAGGAACGGGGAATGAGCAGTTCTTC. Translation: CASSSGTGNEQFF.

V usage is TRBV18 and J usage is TRBJ2-7; D might be TRBD2 (6 bases). The CDR3 spans 15 residues. V lost 2 bases to trimming and J lost 2 bases, with 13 bases between them. Germline-derived CDR1 and CDR2 are KGHSH and LQKENI. The CDR3 DNA reads TGTGCCAGCTCACCATCGAGGAGGGCTACCTACGAGCAGTACTTC. It encodes CASSPSRRATYEQYF.

In DNA form, the CDR3 reads TGTGCCAGCAGCCCGACGGGACAGAACACCGGGGAGCTGTTTTTT. It is translated as CASSPTGQNTGELFF. The chain joins TRBV7-3 to TRBJ2-2, with D tentatively TRBD1 (6 bases). V was shortened by 5 bases and J by 1 base, with 11 bases between the two germline ends. CDR3 length: 15 amino acids. Germline CDR1 SGHTA, CDR2 FQGTGA. Complete variable domain (other parts from reference TRBV7-3 and TRBJ2-2): GAGVSQTPSNKVTEKGKYVELRCDPISGHTALYWYRQSLGQGPEFLIYFQGTGAADDSGLPNDRFFAVRPEGSVSTLKIQRTERGDSAVYLCASSPTGQNTGELFFGEGSRLTVL.

V and J are TRBV5-4 and TRBJ1-2; 8 bases align to TRBD1. The germline gives CDR1 SGHNT, CDR2 YYREEE (reference sequence). V was pared by 0 bases and J by 7 bases, with 2 bases of the junction left unmatched. This CDR3 is built from 13 residues. The CDR3 nucleotides are TGTGCCAGCAGCTTGGGGACAGGGACTGGCTACACCTTC. Encoded protein: CASSLGTGTGYTF.

This chain joins TRBV6-2 or TRBV6-3 and TRBJ2-1; TRBD2 agrees at 12 bases. Germline CDR1 and CDR2: MNHEY and SVGEGT. The CDR3 has 16 residues. V shed 6 bases, J shed 8 bases, and the junction held 11 bases outside the gene matches. The CDR3 loop reads CASSLGRLAGEDEQFF. The CDR3 nucleotides are TGTGCCAGCAGCTTGGGCCGACTAGCGGGAGAGGATGAGCAGTTCTTC.

The V call is TRBV24-1, the J call TRBJ2-5; 9 positions agree with TRBD2. The J segment lost 5 bases and the V segment lost 9 bases, leaving 15 bases of the junction unmatched. Germline V CDR1 and CDR2: KGHDR, SFDVKD. The CDR3 is made up of 16 amino acids. CDR3 residues: CATGRGVAGVRETQYF. The CDR3 nucleotides are TGTGCCACCGGGAGGGGGGTAGCGGGAGTACGGGAGACCCAGTACTTC.

This sequence joins TRBV4-3 and TRBJ2-1; a possible D gene is TRBD1 (6 bases). The CDR3 covers 15 residues. Germline V gene data show CDR1 as LGHNA and CDR2 as YSLEER. V lost 4 bases and J lost 0, with 10 bases in between. The CDR3: CASSRLDSSYNEQFF. The DNA of the CDR3 is TGCGCCAGCAGCCGCCTGGACAGCTCCTACAATGAGCAGTTCTTC.

The rearrangement uses TRBV5-1 and TRBJ2-2, with D perhaps TRBD1 (5 bases). The CDR3 is 15 residues long. With 4 bases removed from V and 5 bases from J, the gap between germline ends came to 15 bases. Germline V gene lookup returns CDR1 SGHRS and CDR2 YFSETQ. CDR3 DNA sequence: TGCGCCAGCAGCGTAAACCTCGACAGAACCGGGGAGCTGTTTTTT. This encodes CASSVNLDRTGELFF.

CDR3 nucleotides: TGTGCCAGCAGTTCTGCTAGCGGGTATTCCGGAAACATTCAGTACTTC. Translating gives CASSSASGYSGNIQYF. The chain employs TRBV6-5 and TRBJ2-4; 8 bases map to TRBD2. The CDR3 has 16 residues. Germline CDR1 MNHEY, CDR2 SVGAGI. The J segment lost 6 bases and the V segment lost 4 bases, leaving 11 bases of the junction unmatched.

The chain couples TRBV6-2 or TRBV6-3 to TRBJ2-7; 7 nucleotides line up with TRBD1. CDR1 and CDR2 from the germline V gene are MNHEY and SVGEGT. This CDR3 has 15 amino acids. Losses at the gene ends were 2 bases for V and 3 bases for J; bases not matched to a gene: 7. The CDR3 region has the DNA TGTGCCAGCAGTTACGGTCGGGGACAGAGCTACGAGCAGTACTTC. This translates into CASSYGRGQSYEQYF.

There are a few counts of this clone. The chain uses TRBV4-2 and TRBJ2-1; D is perhaps TRBD2 (6 bases). Trimming removed 0 bases at V and 7 bases at J, with 22 bases between. Germline CDR1 and CDR2: LGHNA and YNFKEQ. There are 18 residues in the CDR3. This CDR3 is CASSQDVRRRGTPNEQFF. As DNA, the CDR3 is TGTGCCAGCAGCCAAGATGTAAGGCGACGGGGGACCCCAAATGAGCAGTTCTTC.

The chain is built from TRBV12-3 or TRBV12-4 and TRBJ2-1; D not certain. CDR3 length: 13 residues. With 6 bases removed from V and 2 bases from J, the gap between germline ends came to 8 bases. The CDR3 DNA is TGTGCCAGCAGGTCTTCGGCCTACAATGAGCAGTTCTTC. Protein product: CASRSSAYNEQFF.

The chain uses TRBV9 and TRBJ1-1; 9 bases match TRBD1. The CDR3 consists of 18 residues. CDR1 and CDR2 from the germline V gene are SGDLS and YYNGEE. The ends lost 5 bases at V and 0 bases at J; junction bases unmatched: 14. The CDR3 loop reads CASSDPGQGLLMNTEAFF. CDR3 DNA sequence: TGTGCCAGCAGTGATCCGGGACAGGGACTTCTGATGAACACTGAAGCTTTCTTT.

J is TRBJ1-6 and V is TRBV5-6, with 8 bases identical to TRBD1. V trimming: 3 bases; J trimming: 0 bases; junction bases outside the gene matches: 5. The CDR3 sequence is 17 residues long. CDR1 and CDR2 from the germline V gene are SGHDT and YYEEEE. The CDR3 region has the DNA TGTGCCAGCAGCTCCCTACAGGGGGGCTCCTATAATTCACCCCTCCACTTT. This encodes CASSSLQGGSYNSPLHF. Using reference TRBV5-6 and TRBJ1-6 for the parts outside the CDR3, the full variable domain is DAGVTQSPTHLIKTRGQQVTLRCSPKSGHDTVSWYQQALGQGPQFIFQYYEEEERQRGNFPDRFSGHQFPNYSSELNVNALLLGDSALYLCASSSLQGGSYNSPLHFGNGTRLTVT.

The chain links TRBV18 to TRBJ2-4; TRBD2 is a possible D gene (7 bases). Germline loops: CDR1 KGHSH, CDR2 LQKENI. V shed 3 bases and J shed 7 bases, with 13 bases lying between them. The CDR3 is 14 amino acids. The CDR3 is CASSPSAGANIQYF. CDR3 sequence (DNA): TGTGCCAGCTCACCGAGCGCGGGGGCGAACATTCAGTACTTC.

This chain connects TRBV11-3 to TRBJ2-5; 7 bases are a match to TRBD1. The CDR3 totals 16 residues. The germline V gene encodes CDR1 SGHNT and CDR2 YENEEA. Trimming removed 4 bases from V and 4 bases from J; junction bases left unmatched: 12. The CDR3: CASSSRERGRGETQYF. CDR3 sequence (DNA): TGTGCCAGCAGCTCCAGGGAAAGGGGGCGAGGAGAGACCCAGTACTTC.